Presented here are 24 T cell receptor beta chains from one specimen sequenced in a study of T cells in Graves' hyperthyroidism and ophthalmopathy. Using RNA transcripts as the source, TCR beta CDR3 regions were amplified. Primed by the HTBI set, a first-round RT-PCR was run on the TCR CDR3. One entry per CDR3 protein, called by TCRdb with MiXCR from the multiplex PCR reads. The sample lists over 200,000 distinct CDR3 sequences; roughly 18% were seen once. Specimen: blood. All receptors derive from a man aged 35-49 years with Graves' hyperthyroidism.

This chain connects TRBV5-5 to TRBJ1-2; 9 nucleotides align to TRBD1. Germline-derived CDR1 and CDR2 are SGHKS and YYEKEE (reference sequence). J lost 6 bases, V lost 2 bases, and 11 bases had no gene match. CDR3 size: 16 residues. The DNA of the CDR3 is TGTGCCAGCAGCTTACTCGGAGGGACAGGGTCCGATGGCTACACCTTC. Protein: CASSLLGGTGSDGYTF.

This clonotype showed up many times. The V call is TRBV29-1, the J call TRBJ1-2; D unresolved. The CDR3 extends over 12 amino acids. Trimming shortened V by 2 bases and J by 3 bases, and 7 bases separated the two germline ends. Looked up from germline, CDR1 is SQVTM and CDR2 is ANQGSEA. The CDR3 loop is CSVETEDYGYTF. The CDR3 region has the DNA TGCAGCGTTGAAACGGAAGACTATGGCTACACCTTC.

The sample holds one count of this clonotype. The chain uses TRBV6-1 and TRBJ1-2; no definite D call. The CDR3 loop spans 13 amino acids. Germline CDR1 and CDR2: MNHNS and SASEGT. Deletions cut 6 bases from V and 8 bases from J, with 16 bases between. The CDR3 DNA reads TGTGCCAGCAGCCTCCCTGATTCGAGAGGCTACACCTTC. Translation: CASSLPDSRGYTF.

At least ten counts were recorded for this clonotype. V gene TRBV5-1 combines with J gene TRBJ2-7; TRBD2 matches at 8 bases. The CDR3 has 16 amino acids. Losses at the gene ends were 4 bases for V and 1 base for J; bases not matched to a gene: 10. Germline values: CDR1 SGHRS, CDR2 YFSETQ. CDR3 in amino acids: CASSPRGAGVSYEQYF. CDR3 bases: TGCGCCAGCAGCCCACGGGGAGCGGGGGTATCCTACGAGCAGTACTTC.

This clonotype was observed a few times. This sequence joins TRBV6-2 or TRBV6-3 and TRBJ1-1; 7 nucleotides match TRBD1. In germline, CDR1 is MNHEY, CDR2 SVGEGT. The CDR3 contains 15 residues. Trimming removed 6 bases from V and 8 bases from J; junction bases left unmatched: 15. The CDR3 is CASRQGQAIYPEAFF. The CDR3 DNA follows: TGTGCCAGCAGACAAGGACAGGCAATTTACCCCGAAGCTTTCTTT.

This clonotype appeared many times. The V gene is TRBV18, the J gene TRBJ2-3, with a possible D match to TRBD1 (6 bases). The ends were cut back, 4 bases at V and 0 bases at J, with 11 bases in the middle. This CDR3 comprises 15 residues. The germline CDR1 and CDR2 sequences are KGHSH and LQKENI. The CDR3 DNA reads as TGTGCCAGCTCACGAGCTGGACAGAGCACAGATACGCAGTATTTT. Its translation: CASSRAGQSTDTQYF.

This clonotype appeared many times. The CDR3 sequence: CASSGQWTGLYGYTF. The CDR3, as DNA: TGCGCCAGCAGCGGACAATGGACAGGGCTCTATGGCTACACCTTC. The chain employs TRBV5-1 and TRBJ1-2; TRBD1 agrees at 8 bases. With V trimmed by 4 bases and J by 4 bases, 9 bases remained unmatched. The CDR3 has 15 amino acids. CDR1 and CDR2 (germline): SGHRS, YFSETQ.

The chain employs TRBV5-5 and TRBJ2-5; TRBD1 agrees at 8 bases. Germline V lookup: CDR1 SGHKS, CDR2 YYEKEE (reference sequence). This CDR3 comprises 17 residues. Unmatched junction bases numbered 9, after V lost 0 bases and J lost 2 bases. Written as DNA, the CDR3 is TGTGCCAGCAGCTTGGGGGTCCTCGACAGGGGTCAAGAGACCCAGTACTTC. It translates to CASSLGVLDRGQETQYF.

This clonotype was counted ten times or more. V usage is TRBV7-2 and J usage is TRBJ1-3; 7 nucleotides align to TRBD1. The CDR3 spans 17 residues. V was pared by 0 bases and J by 0 bases, with 5 bases of the junction left unmatched. From germline, CDR1 is SGHTA and CDR2 FQGNSA. The CDR3 DNA reads as TGTGCCAGCAGCTTAGCGCAGGGGGGACTCTCTGGAAACACCATATATTTT. This codes for CASSLAQGGLSGNTIYF.

This rearrangement joins TRBV10-3 to TRBJ1-2; a weak D match, TRBD1 (6 bases). The germline gives CDR1 ENHRY, CDR2 SYGVKD. This CDR3 contains 14 residues. Trimming removed 5 bases from V and 5 bases from J, with 15 bases in between. CDR3 DNA sequence: TGTGCCATCAGTACGACCGGGACAACATATGGCTACACCTTC. Translating gives CAISTTGTTYGYTF.

In this sample, this clonotype turned up a few times. Germline and junction disagree at one end, which may indicate a read error. The chain joins TRBV25-1 to TRBJ2-1; D tentatively fits TRBD1 or TRBD2 (7 bases each). Germline CDR1 MGHDK, CDR2 SYGVNS. CDR3 length equals 18 residues. The CDR3 nucleotides are TGCGTGAGTACAGGGGCTAGCGGACAAACTCGGAGGTACAATGAGCAGTTCTTC. Amino acids: CVSTGASGQTRRYNEQFF.

The rearrangement joins TRBV14 to TRBJ1-6; D may be TRBD1 (6 bases). The germline CDR1 and CDR2 sequences are SGHDN and FVKESK. This CDR3 region has 16 residues. V was pared by 3 bases and J by 6 bases, with 15 bases between. The CDR3 bases are TGTGCCAGCAGCCATCGGGACACTTCTCCTAATTCACCCCTCCACTTT. Translation gives CASSHRDTSPNSPLHF.

This rearrangement joins TRBV27 to TRBJ2-2; D possibly corresponds to TRBD1 (5 bases). Looked up from germline, CDR1 is MNHEY and CDR2 is SMNVEV (reference sequence). Trimming took 5 bases from V and 6 from J, leaving 13 bases between them. This CDR3 contains 14 residues. CDR3: CASSRDRTSGELFF. In DNA, the CDR3 is TGTGCCAGCAGTCGCGACAGAACCTCCGGGGAGCTGTTTTTT.

The J gene is TRBJ2-1, the V gene TRBV30; possibly TRBD2 for D (5 bases). V gave up 1 base and J gave up 7 bases, with 5 bases separating them. Germline CDR1 and CDR2: GTSNPN and SVGIG (reference sequence). The CDR3 length is 11 residues. Here the CDR3 DNA reads TGTGCCTGGAGTGAGCGGAATGAGCAGTTCTTC. Translated, it gives CAWSERNEQFF.

This clonotype has at least ten counts. The rearrangement links TRBV7-2 to TRBJ1-2, with a weak D call TRBD1 (5 bases). This CDR3 comprises 14 residues. In germline, CDR1 is SGHTA, CDR2 FQGNSA. Trimming took 5 bases from V and 3 from J, leaving 13 bases between them. DNA of the CDR3: TGTGCCAGCAGCCAACCCGGGGGGGACTATGGCTACACCTTC. It is translated as CASSQPGGDYGYTF.

The chain joins TRBV5-1 to TRBJ2-3; D is unclear. V dropped 7 bases and J dropped 3 bases, with 21 bases sitting between them. The CDR3 runs to 16 residues. Germline V gene data show CDR1 as SGHRS and CDR2 as YFSETQ. In DNA form, the CDR3 reads TGCGCCAGCCAAGTCCTAAAAACAAGTGAGACAGATACGCAGTATTTT. Its translation: CASQVLKTSETDTQYF.

This clonotype was seen a few times. The chain carries TRBV12-3 or TRBV12-4 and TRBJ2-1; 8 bases line up with TRBD2. CDR3 length equals 15 residues. Unmatched junction bases numbered 5, after V lost 1 base and J lost 6 bases. As DNA, the CDR3 is TGTGCCAGCAGTTTAGTGGCGGGGGGAAGCAATGAGCAGTTCTTC. As protein: CASSLVAGGSNEQFF.

This clonotype was detected only a few times. The rearrangement links TRBV2 to TRBJ1-4; D uncertain. The germline gives CDR1 SNHLY, CDR2 FYNNEI. Trimming stripped 0 bases from V and 0 bases from J, with 11 bases between. The CDR3 extends over 17 amino acids. The CDR3 is CASSEALRGTTNEKLFF. The CDR3 DNA is TGTGCCAGCAGTGAAGCGCTTCGGGGAACAACTAATGAAAAACTGTTTTTT.

This sequence joins TRBV7-9 and TRBJ2-2; 8 bases agree with TRBD2. The ends lost 5 bases at V and 6 bases at J; junction bases unmatched: 5. The length of the CDR3 is 14 residues. Looked up from germline, CDR1 is SEHNR and CDR2 is FQNEAQ (reference sequence). The CDR3 is CASSRTGGAGELFF. The CDR3 nucleotides are TGTGCCAGCAGCCGTACCGGGGGGGCCGGGGAGCTGTTTTTT. The whole variable domain, remainder taken from reference TRBV7-9 and TRBJ2-2, is DTGVSQNPRHKITKRGQNVTFRCDPISEHNRLYWYRQTLGQGPEFLTYFQNEAQLEKSRLLSDRFSAERPKGSFSTLEIQRTEQGDSAMYLCASSRTGGAGELFFGEGSRLTVL.

This clonotype was observed at least ten times. The chain carries TRBV5-5 and TRBJ2-3; 11 bases fit TRBD2. Per germline, CDR1 SGHKS and CDR2 YYEKEE (reference sequence). CDR3 size: 17 residues. V was pared by 0 bases and J by 2 bases, with 5 bases of the junction left unmatched. As DNA, the CDR3 is TGTGCCAGCAGCTTGGGTCAACTAGCGGGGGTCACAGATACGCAGTATTTT. Translation: CASSLGQLAGVTDTQYF.

Worth noting for this clonotype: Lacking the conserved final phenylalanine or tryptophan, this CDR3 likely reflects a read error. The chain carries TRBV7-9 and TRBJ2-6; TRBD2 agrees at 9 bases. There are 14 residues in the CDR3. With 2 bases clipped from V and 11 bases from J, the junction kept 4 bases outside the gene matches. Germline CDR1 reads SEHNR; CDR2 reads FQNEAQ (reference sequence). Written as DNA, the CDR3 is TGTGCCAGCAGCTTATCCGCTAGCGGGGACGTCCTGACTCTC. Translated, it gives CASSLSASGDVLTL.

This clonotype was observed many times. The chain joins TRBV7-9 to TRBJ1-6, with D maybe TRBD1 (5 bases). V lost 5 bases to trimming and J lost 7 bases, with 15 bases between them. From germline, CDR1 is SEHNR and CDR2 FQNEAQ (reference sequence). The length of the CDR3 is 15 residues. The CDR3 DNA sequence: TGTGCCAGCAGCCCAACCGGGGCTGGGAATTCACCCCTCCACTTT. This sequence encodes CASSPTGAGNSPLHF.

This clonotype was recorded at least ten times. This chain joins TRBV30 and TRBJ2-3; no clear D. The V and J ends lost 7 bases and 2 bases respectively, with 13 bases between them. Germline lookup yields CDR1 GTSNPN and CDR2 SVGIG (reference sequence). The CDR3 has 13 amino acids. The CDR3 protein is CASQPATTDTQYF. The CDR3 region has the DNA TGTGCCTCCCAACCGGCCACCACAGATACGCAGTATTTT.

The chain uses TRBV30 and TRBJ1-4; D gene uncertain. Between the trimmed V and J ends, which lost 2 bases and 0 bases, there was a span of 13 bases. The length of the CDR3 is 16 residues. In germline, CDR1 is GTSNPN, CDR2 SVGIG (reference sequence). CDR3 region: CAWSSGSLATNEKLFF. Here the CDR3 DNA reads TGTGCCTGGAGTTCAGGCAGTCTTGCAACTAATGAAAAACTGTTTTTT.